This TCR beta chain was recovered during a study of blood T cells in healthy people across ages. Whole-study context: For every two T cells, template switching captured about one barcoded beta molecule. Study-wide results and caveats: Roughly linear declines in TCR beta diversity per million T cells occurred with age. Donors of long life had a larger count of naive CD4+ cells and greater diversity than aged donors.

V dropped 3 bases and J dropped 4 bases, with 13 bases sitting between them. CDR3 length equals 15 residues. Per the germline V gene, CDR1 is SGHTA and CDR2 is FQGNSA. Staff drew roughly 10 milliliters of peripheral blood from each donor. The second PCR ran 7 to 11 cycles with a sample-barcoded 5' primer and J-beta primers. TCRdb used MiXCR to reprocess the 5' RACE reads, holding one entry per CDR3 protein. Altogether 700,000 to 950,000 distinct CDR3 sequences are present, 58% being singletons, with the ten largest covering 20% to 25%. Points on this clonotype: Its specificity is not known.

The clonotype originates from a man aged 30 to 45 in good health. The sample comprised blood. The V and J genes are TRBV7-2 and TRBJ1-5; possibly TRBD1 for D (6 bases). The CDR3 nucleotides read TGTGCCAGCAGCTTCCAGGGGTCCCAAAATCAGCCCCAGCATTTT. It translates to CASSFQGSQNQPQHF.